This record covers a single T cell receptor beta chain. This sample was taken from a study of control samples from healthy donors and cancer patients. CDR1 and CDR2 from the germline V gene are LGHDT and YNNKEL (reference sequence). The V and J ends lost 4 bases and 1 base respectively, with 13 bases between them. The length of the CDR3 is 15 residues. Profiling relied on immunoSEQ multiplex PCR, and the TCRdb table lists in-frame clones only, not all of them. The table shows about 120,000 clones, with around nine tenths occurring only once. The chain joins TRBV3-1 (or the pseudogene TRBV3-2) to TRBJ1-1, with a weak D call TRBD1 (5 bases). The TCR comes from a man aged 30-40 years in good health. The sample taken for sequencing was blood. This CDR3 reads CASSPSGTGNTEAFF. Here the CDR3 DNA reads TGTGCCAGCAGCCCCTCTGGGACGGGGAACACTGAAGCTTTCTTT.